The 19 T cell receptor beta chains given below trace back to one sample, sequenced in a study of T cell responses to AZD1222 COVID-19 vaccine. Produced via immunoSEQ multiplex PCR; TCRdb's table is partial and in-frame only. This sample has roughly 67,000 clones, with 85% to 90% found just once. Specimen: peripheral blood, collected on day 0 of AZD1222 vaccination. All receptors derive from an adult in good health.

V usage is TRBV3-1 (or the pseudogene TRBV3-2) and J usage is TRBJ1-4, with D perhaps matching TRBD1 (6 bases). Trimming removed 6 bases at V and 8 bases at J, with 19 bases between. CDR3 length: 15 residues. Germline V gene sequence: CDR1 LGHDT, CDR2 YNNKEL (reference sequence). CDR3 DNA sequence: TGTGCCAGCAGTCGAGACACAGGGTGGGGAGAAAAACTGTTTTTT. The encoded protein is CASSRDTGWGEKLFF.

CDR3 nucleotide sequence: TGTGCCAGCAGCCAAGGATGGGCTTTCGGGAACGAGCAGTACTTC. Amino acid sequence: CASSQGWAFGNEQYF. The gene calls are TRBV14 and TRBJ2-7, with D maybe TRBD2 (5 bases). The V end was cut by 1 base, the J end by 5 bases, with 15 bases between. The CDR3 consists of 15 residues. Germline-derived CDR1 and CDR2 are SGHDN and FVKESK.

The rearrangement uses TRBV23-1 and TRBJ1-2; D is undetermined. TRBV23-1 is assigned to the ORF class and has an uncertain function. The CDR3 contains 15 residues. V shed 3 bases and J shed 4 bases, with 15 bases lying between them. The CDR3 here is CASSHRFRGGYGYTF. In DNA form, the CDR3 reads TGCGCCAGCAGTCACCGCTTTCGAGGCGGCTATGGCTACACCTTC.

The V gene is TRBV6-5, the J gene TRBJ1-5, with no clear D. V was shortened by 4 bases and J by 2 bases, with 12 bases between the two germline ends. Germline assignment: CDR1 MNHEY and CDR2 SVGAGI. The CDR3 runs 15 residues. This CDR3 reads CASSFLVWGNQPQHF. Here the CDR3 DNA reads TGTGCCAGCAGTTTCCTGGTTTGGGGCAATCAGCCCCAGCATTTT.

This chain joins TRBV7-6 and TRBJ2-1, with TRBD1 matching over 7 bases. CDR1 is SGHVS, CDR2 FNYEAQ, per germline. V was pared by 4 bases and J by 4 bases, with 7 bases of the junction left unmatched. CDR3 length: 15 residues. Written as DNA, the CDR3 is TGTGCCAGCAGCTCTACAGGGGCCAGATACAATGAGCAGTTCTTC. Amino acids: CASSSTGARYNEQFF.

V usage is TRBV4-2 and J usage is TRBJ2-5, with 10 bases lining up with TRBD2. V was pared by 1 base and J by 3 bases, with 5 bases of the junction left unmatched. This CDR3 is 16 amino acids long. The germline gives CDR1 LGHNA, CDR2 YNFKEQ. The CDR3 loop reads CASSQGSLAGEETQYF. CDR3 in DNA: TGTGCCAGCAGCCAAGGATCCCTAGCGGGAGAAGAGACCCAGTACTTC.

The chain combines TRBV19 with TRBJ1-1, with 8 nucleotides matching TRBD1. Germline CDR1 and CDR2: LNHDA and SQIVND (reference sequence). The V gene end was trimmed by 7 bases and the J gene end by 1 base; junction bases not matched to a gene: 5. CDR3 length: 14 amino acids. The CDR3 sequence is CASTSGTGNTEAFF. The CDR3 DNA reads TGTGCCAGTACCTCCGGGACAGGGAACACTGAAGCTTTCTTT.

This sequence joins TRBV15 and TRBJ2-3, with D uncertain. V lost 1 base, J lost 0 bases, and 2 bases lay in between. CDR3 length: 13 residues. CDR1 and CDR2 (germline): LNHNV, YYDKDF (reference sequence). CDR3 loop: CATSRASTDTQYF. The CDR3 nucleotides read TGTGCCACCAGCAGAGCCAGCACAGATACGCAGTATTTT.

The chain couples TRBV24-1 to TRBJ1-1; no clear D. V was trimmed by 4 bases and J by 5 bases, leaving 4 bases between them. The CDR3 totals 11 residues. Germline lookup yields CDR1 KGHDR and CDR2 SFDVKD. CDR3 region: CATSEGTEAFF. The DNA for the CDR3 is TGTGCCACCAGTGAGGGGACTGAAGCTTTCTTT.

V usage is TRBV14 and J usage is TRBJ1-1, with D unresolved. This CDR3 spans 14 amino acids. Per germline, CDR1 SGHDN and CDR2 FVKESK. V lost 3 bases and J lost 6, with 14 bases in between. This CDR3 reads CASSHDLVEAEAFF. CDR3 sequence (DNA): TGTGCCAGCAGCCATGACCTCGTCGAGGCTGAAGCTTTCTTT. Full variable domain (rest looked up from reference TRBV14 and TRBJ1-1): EAGVTQFPSHSVIEKGQTVTLRCDPISGHDNLYWYRRVMGKEIKFLLHFVKESKQDESGMPNNRFLAERTGGTYSTLKVQPAELEDSGVYFCASSHDLVEAEAFFGQGTRLTVV.

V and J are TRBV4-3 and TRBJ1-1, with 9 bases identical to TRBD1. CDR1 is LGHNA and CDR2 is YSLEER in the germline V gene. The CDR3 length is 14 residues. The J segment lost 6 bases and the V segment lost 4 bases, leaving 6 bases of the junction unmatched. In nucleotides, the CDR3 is TGCGCCAGCAGCCGGGACAGGGAGGCTTCTGAAGCTTTCTTT. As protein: CASSRDREASEAFF.

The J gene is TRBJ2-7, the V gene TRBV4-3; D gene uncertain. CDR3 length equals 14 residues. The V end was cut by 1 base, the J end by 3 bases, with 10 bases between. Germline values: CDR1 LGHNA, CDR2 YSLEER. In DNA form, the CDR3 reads TGCGCCAGCAGCCAAGTCAGCAGCAGCTACGAGCAGTACTTC. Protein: CASSQVSSSYEQYF.

The CDR3 region is CASSPDRVTDTQYF. CDR3 sequence (DNA): TGTGCCAGCAGCCCGGACAGGGTCACAGATACGCAGTATTTT. This rearrangement joins TRBV6-2 or TRBV6-3 to TRBJ2-3; 8 positions match TRBD1. CDR1 MNHEY and CDR2 SVGEGT come from the germline V gene. The V and J ends lost 6 bases and 2 bases, in that order; junction bases with no gene match: 4. This CDR3 has 14 amino acids.

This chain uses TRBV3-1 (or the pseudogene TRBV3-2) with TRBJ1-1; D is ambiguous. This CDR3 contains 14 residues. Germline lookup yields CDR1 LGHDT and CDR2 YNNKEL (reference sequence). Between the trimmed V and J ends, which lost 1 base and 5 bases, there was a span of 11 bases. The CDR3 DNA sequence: TGTGCCAGCAGCCAAGTGGGCTGGGTGACTGAAGCTTTCTTT. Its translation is CASSQVGWVTEAFF.

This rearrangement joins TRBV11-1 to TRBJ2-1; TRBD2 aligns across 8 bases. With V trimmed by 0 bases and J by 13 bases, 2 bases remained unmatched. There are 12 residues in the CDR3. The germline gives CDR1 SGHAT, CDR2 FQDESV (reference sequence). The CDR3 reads CASSLASGIQFF. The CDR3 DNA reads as TGTGCCAGCAGCTTAGCTAGCGGGATCCAGTTCTTC.

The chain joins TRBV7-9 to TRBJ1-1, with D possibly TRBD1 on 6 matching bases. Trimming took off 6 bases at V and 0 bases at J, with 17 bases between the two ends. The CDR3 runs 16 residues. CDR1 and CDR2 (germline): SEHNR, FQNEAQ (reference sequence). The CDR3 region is CASRHLGGRMNTEAFF. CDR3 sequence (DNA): TGTGCCAGCAGGCACCTTGGGGGGCGGATGAACACTGAAGCTTTCTTT. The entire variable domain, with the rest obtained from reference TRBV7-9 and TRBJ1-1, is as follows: DTGVSQNPRHKITKRGQNVTFRCDPISEHNRLYWYRQTLGQGPEFLTYFQNEAQLEKSRLLSDRFSAERPKGSFSTLEIQRTEQGDSAMYLCASRHLGGRMNTEAFFGQGTRLTVV.

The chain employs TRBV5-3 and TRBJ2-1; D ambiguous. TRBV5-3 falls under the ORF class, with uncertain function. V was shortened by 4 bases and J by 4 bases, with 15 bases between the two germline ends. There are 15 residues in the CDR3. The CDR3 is CARSRVAVGYNEQFF. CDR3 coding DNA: TGTGCCAGAAGCAGAGTAGCCGTGGGTTACAATGAGCAGTTCTTC.

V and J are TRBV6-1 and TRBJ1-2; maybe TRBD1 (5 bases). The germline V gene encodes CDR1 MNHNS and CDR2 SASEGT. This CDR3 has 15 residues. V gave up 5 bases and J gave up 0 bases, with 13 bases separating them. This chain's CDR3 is CASSSPDSANYGYTF. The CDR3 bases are TGTGCCAGCAGTTCCCCCGACAGCGCTAACTATGGCTACACCTTC.

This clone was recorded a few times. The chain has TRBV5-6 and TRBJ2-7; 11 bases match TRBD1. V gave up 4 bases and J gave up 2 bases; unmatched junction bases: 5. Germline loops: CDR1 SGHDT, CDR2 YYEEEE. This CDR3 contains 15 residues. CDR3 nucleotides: TGTGCCAGCAGCGATCCGGGACAGGGGGCCTACGAGCAGTACTTC. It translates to CASSDPGQGAYEQYF. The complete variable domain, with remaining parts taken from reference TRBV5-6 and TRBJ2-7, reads DAGVTQSPTHLIKTRGQQVTLRCSPKSGHDTVSWYQQALGQGPQFIFQYYEEEERQRGNFPDRFSGHQFPNYSSELNVNALLLGDSALYLCASSDPGQGAYEQYFGPGTRLTVT.